Following are 15 T cell receptor beta chains from one sample sequenced in a study of cytomegalovirus exposure and HLA in healthy donors. Primers for the PCR totalled 60 Vbeta and 13 Jbeta. Using immunoSEQ multiplex PCR, the repertoire was profiled, and TCRdb retains in-frame clones only, with some absent. The sample lists approximately 87,000 clones, about four fifths occurring once. Input material: PBMCs. The origin of the receptors is a woman in her 70s in good health and CMV-seropositive.

The rearrangement joins TRBV30 to TRBJ2-1, with 7 bases lining up with TRBD1. V trimming: 1 base; J trimming: 10 bases; junction bases outside the gene matches: 13. Germline CDR1 GTSNPN, CDR2 SVGIG (reference sequence). The CDR3 loop spans 15 amino acids. The CDR3 reads CAWSAGTATWGEQFF. The DNA for the CDR3 is TGTGCCTGGAGTGCCGGGACAGCTACGTGGGGAGAGCAGTTCTTC.

This chain joins TRBV30 and TRBJ1-5, with D maybe TRBD1 (5 bases). Germline loops: CDR1 GTSNPN, CDR2 SVGIG (reference sequence). The CDR3 consists of 17 residues. Trimming took off 2 bases at V and 1 base at J, with 18 bases between the two ends. In nucleotides, the CDR3 is TGTGCCTGGAGTCCTCCGGAGGGAGGGGCGAGCAATCAGCCCCAGCATTTT. Its protein is CAWSPPEGGASNQPQHF.

This chain connects TRBV11-1 to TRBJ2-2, with 7 bases matching TRBD2. Germline V lookup: CDR1 SGHAT, CDR2 FQDESV (reference sequence). The CDR3 runs 16 residues. V was pared by 3 bases and J by 5 bases, with 9 bases of the junction left unmatched. The CDR3 nucleotides read TGTGCCAGCAGCTTGCGAGCGGGATGGGGAACCGGGGAGCTGTTTTTT. This encodes CASSLRAGWGTGELFF.

The DNA for the CDR3 is TGTGCCACCAGCAGGGACGCTATTCTACTAGCGGGAGAAAACGAGCAGTACTTC. This translates into CATSRDAILLAGENEQYF. The chain has TRBV15 and TRBJ2-7, with TRBD2 identical over 11 bases. V dropped 3 bases and J dropped 5; count of bases not matched to a gene: 15. This CDR3 has 18 residues. The germline V gene has CDR1 LNHNV and CDR2 YYDKDF (reference sequence).

The chain uses TRBV6-6 and TRBJ1-5; no clear D gene. Trimming stripped 6 bases from V and 5 bases from J, with 14 bases between. CDR3 size: 14 residues. The V gene's germline CDR1 is MNHNY and CDR2 SVGAGI (reference sequence). This CDR3 reads CASSEEVKDQPQHF. The CDR3, as DNA: TGTGCCAGCAGCGAAGAGGTAAAGGATCAGCCCCAGCATTTT.

The chain has TRBV6-1 and TRBJ1-4, with 7 positions matching TRBD1. Germline CDR1 reads MNHNS; CDR2 reads SASEGT. The CDR3 contains 18 residues. The V segment lost 2 bases and the J segment 3 bases; nucleotides outside the gene matches: 12. The CDR3 nucleotides are TGTGCCAGCAGTGAATGGGACAGTGGTATAATGGCTAATGAAAAACTGTTTTTT. Amino acids: CASSEWDSGIMANEKLFF.

The chain joins TRBV2 to TRBJ2-1; D may be TRBD1 (7 bases). The germline gives CDR1 SNHLY, CDR2 FYNNEI. Trimming removed 3 bases from V and 9 bases from J, with 18 bases in between. The CDR3 runs 15 residues. This chain's CDR3 is CASSDSKRAGGEQFF. The CDR3 DNA is TGTGCCAGCAGTGACAGTAAGCGGGCAGGGGGTGAGCAGTTCTTC.

This chain connects TRBV2 to TRBJ2-2, with D possibly being TRBD2 (6 bases). This CDR3 region has 14 residues. V was shortened by 5 bases and J by 4 bases, with 11 bases between the two germline ends. Germline assignment: CDR1 SNHLY and CDR2 FYNNEI. CDR3 residues: CASSRNGGTGELFF. For the CDR3, the DNA is TGTGCCAGCAGTCGAAACGGGGGCACCGGGGAGCTGTTTTTT.

The chain carries TRBV28 and TRBJ2-1; D gene unclear. V was pared by 3 bases and J by 1 base, with 7 bases between. Per the germline V gene, CDR1 is MDHEN and CDR2 is SYDVKM. The CDR3 sequence is 14 residues long. As DNA, the CDR3 is TGTGCCAGCAGTTTTGCTAGATCCTACAATGAGCAGTTCTTC. This translates into CASSFARSYNEQFF.

This chain links TRBV7-2 with TRBJ2-5; 12 nucleotides match TRBD2. CDR1 SGHTA and CDR2 FQGNSA come from the germline V gene. V was pared by 5 bases and J by 5 bases, with 9 bases of the junction left unmatched. The CDR3 runs to 16 residues. CDR3 DNA sequence: TGTGCCAGCAGCACCCGGAGACTAGCGGGAGTGGAGACCCAGTACTTC. Amino acid sequence: CASSTRRLAGVETQYF.

Comments on this clone: One end of the junction does not line up with germline, which may come from a read error. J is TRBJ2-7 and V is TRBV7-9; 12 nucleotides match TRBD2. Germline V gives CDR1 SEHNR, CDR2 FQNEAQ (reference sequence). This CDR3 has 17 amino acids. The CDR3 nucleotides read TGTTCCAGCAGCTTTTCCCCTAGCGGGAGGGATTCCTACGAGCAGTACTTC. Amino acids: CSSSFSPSGRDSYEQYF.

This clone is a singleton in its sample. The V call is TRBV30, the J call TRBJ2-3; TRBD2 matches at 7 bases. The V and J ends lost 5 bases and 3 bases, in that order; junction bases with no gene match: 8. Germline CDR1 reads GTSNPN; CDR2 reads SVGIG (reference sequence). This CDR3 is built from 14 residues. The CDR3 is CAWGYGGRTDTQYF. CDR3 DNA: TGTGCCTGGGGTTATGGCGGGAGAACAGATACGCAGTATTTT.

Only one count was recorded for this clone. This chain uses TRBV14 with TRBJ1-2; D may be TRBD1 (6 bases). The CDR3 covers 13 residues. Germline V gives CDR1 SGHDN, CDR2 FVKESK. Trimming cost V 3 bases and J 2 bases, with 7 bases left between them. CDR3 sequence reads: CASSQQGNYGYTF. As DNA, the CDR3 is TGTGCCAGCAGCCAGCAGGGGAACTATGGCTACACCTTC.

J is TRBJ1-1 and V is TRBV2; D perhaps matches TRBD1 (5 bases). The V end lost 5 bases, the J end lost 1 base, and 8 bases lay between the germline ends. The CDR3 runs 13 residues. Germline V gives CDR1 SNHLY, CDR2 FYNNEI. The CDR3 region has the DNA TGTGCCAGCAGTTACGGGGGGAACACTGAAGCTTTCTTT. This codes for CASSYGGNTEAFF.

The CDR3 sequence is CASSRDSYGYTF. DNA of the CDR3: TGTGCCAGTAGTAGGGACAGCTATGGCTACACCTTC. The chain has TRBV19 and TRBJ1-2, with 7 bases that match TRBD1. Per the germline V gene, CDR1 is LNHDA and CDR2 is SQIVND (reference sequence). V gave up 4 bases and J gave up 4 bases; unmatched junction bases: 0. There are 12 residues in the CDR3.